Sequencing of this T cell receptor (beta chain) was carried out in a study of blood T cell repertoires in COVID-19. About the study: T cells, B-cell-depleted T cells, or PBMCs supplied cDNA or gDNA.

Original handling: Estimation of nucleated cell counts relied on the amplification of reference gene primers. Clones were sequenced by immunoSEQ multiplex PCR, and TCRdb holds only the in-frame ones, with some missing. V, J and clone size were drawn from that table, and D and trimming were deduced from the DNA. The table records tens of thousands of clones, 88% of them present only once. Those enrolled in Seattle joined during active infection and were followed longitudinally afterward. The clonotype originates from a woman aged 60-75 years with COVID-19, enrolled during active disease. Material for sequencing was peripheral blood.

This CDR3 is CASSVAGGPSNYGYTF. The CDR3 DNA reads as TGTGCCAGCAGCGTAGCGGGGGGCCCATCTAACTATGGCTACACCTTC. V and J are TRBV9 and TRBJ1-2, with TRBD1 as a possible D gene (6 bases). Deletions cut 0 bases from V and 0 bases from J, with 12 bases between. Germline lookup yields CDR1 SGDLS and CDR2 YYNGEE. The CDR3 has 16 amino acids.